This T cell receptor (beta chain) was captured by sequencing in a study of cytomegalovirus exposure and HLA in healthy donors. A word on this clone: Its target is unknown. Other DNA variants within this sample encode the same CDR3.

The PCR made use of 60 Vbeta and 13 Jbeta primers. TCRdb keeps only in-frame clones here, not all; method: immunoSEQ multiplex PCR. Of around 150,000 clones in the sample, around 65% were seen once. V lost 1 base to trimming and J lost 4 bases; unmatched junction nucleotides: 4. This CDR3 region has 15 residues. Germline CDR1 is SGHTA and CDR2 is FQGNSA. Broader study findings: In a later analysis, TCR beta V- and J-gene trimming showed a link to a missense DCLRE1C variant.

The chain joins TRBV7-2 to TRBJ2-3; 8 positions match TRBD1. The receptor comes from a male donor in good health and CMV-seronegative. Sequencing was performed on PBMCs. The DNA for the CDR3 is TGTGCCAGCAGCTTAGGCGGACAGGGCGCAGATACGCAGTATTTT. Encoded protein: CASSLGGQGADTQYF.